The clone carrying this T cell receptor beta chain occurred many times. Unmatched junction bases numbered 6, after V lost 3 bases and J lost 4 bases. Germline V CDR1 and CDR2: SGHRS, YFSETQ. There are 14 residues in the CDR3. The record originates from a study of T cells after yellow fever vaccination. The study made its TCR cDNA through 5'RACE template switching. That step introduced a universal primer site along with UMIs. One entry per CDR3 protein results from TCRdb running MiXCR on the 5' RACE reads. Of 200,000 or so distinct CDR3 sequences listed, 5.5% to 8.5% are singletons. The receptor comes from a man younger than 40 who received the YFV17D yellow fever vaccine. V gene TRBV5-1 combines with J gene TRBJ2-5; TRBD2 agrees at 7 bases. Source: CD4+ T cells sorted from PBMCs, taken on the day of the yellow fever booster vaccination. This CDR3 reads CASSSGRRVETQYF. Written as DNA, the CDR3 is TGCGCCAGCAGCTCCGGGAGGAGAGTAGAGACCCAGTACTTC.